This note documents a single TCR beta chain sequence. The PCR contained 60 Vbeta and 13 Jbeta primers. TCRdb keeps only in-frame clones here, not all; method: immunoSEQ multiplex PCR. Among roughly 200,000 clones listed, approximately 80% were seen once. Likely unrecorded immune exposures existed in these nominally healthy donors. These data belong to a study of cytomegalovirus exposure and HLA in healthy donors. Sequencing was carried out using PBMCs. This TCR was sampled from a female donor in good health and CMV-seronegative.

The CDR3 nucleotides are TGTGCCAGCACCCCCCGGGACACCGGGGAGCTGTTTTTT. It translates to CASTPRDTGELFF. This chain links TRBV6-1 with TRBJ2-2, with D unresolved. Per germline, CDR1 MNHNS and CDR2 SASEGT. Deletions cut 7 bases from V and 3 bases from J, with 9 bases between. The CDR3 loop spans 13 amino acids.